Following are 19 T cell receptor beta chains from one sample sequenced in a study of OX40 agonist ivuxolimab in advanced cancers. Clones were read by immunoSEQ multiplex PCR, and TCRdb kept only the in-frame ones, dropping some. Of roughly 56,000 clones listed, around 88% are singletons. The sample here was CD4+ or CD8+ T cells sorted from blood, taken in a trial of the OX40 agonist ivuxolimab. These receptors came from an adult with an advanced solid tumor such as melanoma, head and neck, liver or kidney cancer.

This clone was found once. The chain combines TRBV6-5 with TRBJ2-1; 11 positions agree with TRBD1. V trimming: 4 bases; J trimming: 3 bases; junction bases outside the gene matches: 5. Germline CDR1 and CDR2: MNHEY and SVGAGI. This CDR3 is built from 16 residues. The CDR3 DNA sequence: TGTGCCAGCAGTTCCCCCGGGACAGGGGGCTACAATGAGCAGTTCTTC. Residues: CASSSPGTGGYNEQFF.

V usage is TRBV9 and J usage is TRBJ2-5, with 8 positions matching TRBD2. In germline, CDR1 is SGDLS, CDR2 YYNGEE. The CDR3 has 16 amino acids. V lost 4 bases, J lost 4 bases, and 12 bases stayed unmatched. Here the CDR3 DNA reads TGTGCCAGCAGCCCCCGGGGGGGGGCCGAGACAGAGACCCAGTACTTC. Translation: CASSPRGGAETETQYF.

The J gene is TRBJ2-5, the V gene TRBV20-1; D gene uncertain. V lost 4 bases, J lost 4 bases, and 7 bases lay in between. This CDR3 is built from 11 residues. In germline, CDR1 is DFQATT, CDR2 SNEGSKA (reference sequence). CDR3 region: CSAKTGETQYF. The CDR3 DNA reads as TGCAGTGCTAAGACGGGAGAGACCCAGTACTTC.

This clone was counted once. The rearrangement joins TRBV7-6 to TRBJ2-1, with D tentatively TRBD1 (5 bases). The CDR3 extends over 14 amino acids. Germline assignment: CDR1 SGHVS and CDR2 FNYEAQ. V was clipped by 5 bases and J by 0 bases, with 8 bases between them. The DNA for the CDR3 is TGTGCCAGCAGCCGACAGAACTCCTACAATGAGCAGTTCTTC. This translates into CASSRQNSYNEQFF.

CDR3 sequence reads: CASSFLQGGTGELFF. The DNA of the CDR3 is TGTGCCAGCAGCTTTTTACAGGGGGGGACCGGGGAGCTGTTTTTT. The V call is TRBV7-2, the J call TRBJ2-2; tentatively, D is TRBD1 (8 bases). Trimming cost V 3 bases and J 5 bases, with 13 bases left between them. The CDR3 sequence is 15 residues long. Germline assignment: CDR1 SGHTA and CDR2 FQGNSA. The whole variable domain, filled in from reference TRBV7-2 and TRBJ2-2, reads GAGVSQSPSNKVTEKGKDVELRCDPISGHTALYWYRQSLGQGLEFLIYFQGNSAPDKSGLPSDRFSAERTGGSVSTLTIQRTQQEDSAVYLCASSFLQGGTGELFFGEGSRLTVL.

The chain couples TRBV27 to TRBJ1-5; the D gene is possibly TRBD1 (5 bases). V gave up 3 bases and J gave up 2 bases, with 8 bases separating them. CDR3 size: 14 residues. Per germline, CDR1 MNHEY and CDR2 SMNVEV (reference sequence). The DNA for the CDR3 is TGTGCCAGCAGTTTCCAGGGTGGCAATCAGCCCCAGCATTTT. Its translation is CASSFQGGNQPQHF.

This clone was seen just once. The chain uses TRBV29-1 and TRBJ2-2; 10 nucleotides match TRBD1. V was pared by 4 bases and J by 5 bases, with 1 base of the junction left unmatched. This CDR3 is 13 amino acids long. Germline CDR1 is SQVTM and CDR2 is ANQGSEA. This chain's CDR3 is CSVGTGGTGELFF. DNA for the CDR3: TGCAGCGTTGGGACAGGGGGGACCGGGGAGCTGTTTTTT.

The CDR3 coding sequence is TGTGCCAGCAGTTTACAGGGTTGGACCATGAACACTGAAGCTTTCTTT. Protein sequence: CASSLQGWTMNTEAFF. The V and J genes are TRBV28 and TRBJ1-1, with D perhaps matching TRBD1 (5 bases). Germline CDR1 is MDHEN and CDR2 is SYDVKM. Trimming cost V 2 bases and J 0 bases, with 13 bases left between them. CDR3 length: 16 amino acids.

The chain has TRBV6-6 and TRBJ1-6; 8 bases line up with TRBD1. V trimming: 2 bases; J trimming: 10 bases; junction bases outside the gene matches: 7. CDR1 and CDR2 from the germline V gene are MNHNY and SVGAGI (reference sequence). There are 15 residues in the CDR3. CDR3 DNA sequence: TGTGCCAGCAGTTACCCCACAGGGGGGAACTCACCCCTCCACTTT. Amino acids: CASSYPTGGNSPLHF.

The chain couples TRBV10-3 to TRBJ1-5; D may be TRBD1 (6 bases). Germline CDR1 ENHRY, CDR2 SYGVKD. The CDR3 runs 14 residues. Trimming took off 3 bases at V and 2 bases at J, with 8 bases between the two ends. The CDR3 region is CAISEGGRNQPQHF. In nucleotides, the CDR3 is TGTGCCATCAGTGAAGGGGGGCGCAATCAGCCCCAGCATTTT.

The rearrangement links TRBV5-1 to TRBJ1-2; D gene unclear. Trimming pared 3 bases from V and 4 bases from J, leaving 7 bases between. The CDR3 is made up of 12 amino acids. The germline CDR1 and CDR2 sequences are SGHRS and YFSETQ. This CDR3 is CASSSDFYGYTF. CDR3 nucleotides: TGCGCCAGCAGCTCGGACTTCTATGGCTACACCTTC.

The chain carries TRBV18 and TRBJ1-6; possible D gene TRBD1, 6 bases. The CDR3 has 15 residues. The V end was cut by 5 bases, the J end by 7 bases, with 15 bases between. Germline V gives CDR1 KGHSH, CDR2 LQKENI. The CDR3 DNA follows: TGTGCCAGCTCATCCCAAGGGGGTGTAAATTCACCCCTCCACTTT. Its translation is CASSSQGGVNSPLHF.

The chain carries TRBV9 and TRBJ2-3; 14 bases match TRBD2. CDR3 length equals 15 residues. V lost 0 bases, J lost 8 bases, and 2 bases stayed unmatched. Per germline, CDR1 SGDLS and CDR2 YYNGEE. CDR3 sequence reads: CASSVAGTSGGTQYF. The CDR3 nucleotides read TGTGCCAGCAGCGTAGCCGGGACTAGCGGGGGTACGCAGTATTTT.

This rearrangement joins TRBV28 to TRBJ1-3; D gene unclear. The CDR3 consists of 15 residues. The V gene lost 6 bases and the J gene lost 4 bases, with 16 bases spanning the gap. Germline V lookup: CDR1 MDHEN, CDR2 SYDVKM. The CDR3 here is CASSPASNEGNTIYF. As DNA, the CDR3 is TGTGCCAGCAGCCCCGCAAGTAATGAGGGAAACACCATATATTTT.

V and J are TRBV4-1 and TRBJ2-5; possibly TRBD2 for D (5 bases). Looked up from germline, CDR1 is MGHRA and CDR2 is YSYEKL. The length of the CDR3 is 14 residues. The ends were cut back, 2 bases at V and 5 bases at J, with 12 bases in the middle. Here the CDR3 reads CASSQREQIETQYF. The CDR3 DNA reads TGCGCCAGCAGCCAAAGGGAGCAGATCGAGACCCAGTACTTC.

This chain connects TRBV6-4 to TRBJ1-1, with D tentatively TRBD1 (6 bases). This CDR3 contains 14 residues. The germline V and J ends were trimmed by 0 bases and 8 bases, with 13 bases remaining between them. Germline-derived CDR1 and CDR2 are MRHNA and SNTAGT. CDR3 protein: CASSDSSKGTEAFF. For the CDR3, the DNA is TGTGCCAGCAGTGACTCTAGCAAAGGGACAGAAGCTTTCTTT.

The chain couples TRBV2 to TRBJ1-1; perhaps TRBD1 as D (5 bases). V lost 6 bases to trimming and J lost 4 bases, with 12 bases between them. Germline V gives CDR1 SNHLY, CDR2 FYNNEI. The CDR3 totals 13 residues. The CDR3 nucleotides read TGTGCCAGCAGGGGACCTAAACGCACTGAAGCTTTCTTT. Its translation: CASRGPKRTEAFF.

This chain uses TRBV27 with TRBJ2-1; D unclear. Germline-derived CDR1 and CDR2 are MNHEY and SMNVEV (reference sequence). This CDR3 spans 17 amino acids. Trimming pared 8 bases from V and 1 base from J, leaving 21 bases between. The CDR3 DNA reads as TGTGCCAGCCGGGCGAAGGGCCGGTCACTTTCCTACAATGAGCAGTTCTTC. Translating it yields CASRAKGRSLSYNEQFF.

The chain combines TRBV14 with TRBJ1-4, with D unresolved. This CDR3 spans 14 amino acids. Deletions cut 1 base from V and 7 bases from J, with 10 bases between. The germline V gene encodes CDR1 SGHDN and CDR2 FVKESK. The DNA of the CDR3 is TGTGCCAGCAGCCAAGTCTTTCCCCCTGAAAAACTGTTTTTT. It specifies CASSQVFPPEKLFF.